The clone carrying this TCR beta chain was recorded many times. This sample was included in a study of T-cell reconstitution after alpha-beta-depleted transplantation in children. The CDR3 covers 16 residues. Germline CDR1 reads MDHEN; CDR2 reads SYDVKM. The V end was cut by 2 bases, the J end by 0 bases, with 14 bases between. Unique molecular identifiers were incorporated when the TCRbeta library was constructed. One entry per CDR3 protein results from TCRdb running MiXCR on the PCR reads. The repertoire includes 230,000 or so distinct CDR3 sequences, 12% of them detected once, and over 2% sits in the top ten.

The TCR sequence derives from a human donor who donated a stem cell graft to a child with acute lymphoblastic leukemia. The starting material was PBMCs from the stem cell graft donor, obtained from the stem cell graft. The chain recombines TRBV28 with TRBJ2-7; either TRBD1 or TRBD2 may fit D (5 bases each). The CDR3 nucleotides read TGTGCCAGCAGTTTAACCTACCCAGGGAGCTCCTACGAGCAGTACTTC. It is translated as CASSLTYPGSSYEQYF.